What follows are 32 T cell receptor beta chains derived from one specimen sequenced in a study of T cell repertoires in cytomegalovirus infection. TCRdb ran MiXCR on the reads and lists one entry per CDR3 protein. This sample has some 270,000 distinct CDR3 sequences, with around 20% found just once. Antigens for these TCRs are unknown. The sample in question was cultured PBMCs, obtained from culture after CMV antigen stimulation. The origin of the receptors is a human donor in good health (CMV status not recorded). Some clones in this sample may be carry-over from other donors' samples.

This clonotype has at least ten counts. One end of the junction varies from germline; a read error may be responsible. This sequence joins TRBV7-6 and TRBJ2-2; TRBD2 matches at 11 bases. The CDR3 sequence is 14 residues long. Germline assignment: CDR1 SGHVS and CDR2 FNYEAQ. The CDR3 spells CASSLAGGAGELFF. As DNA, the CDR3 is TGTGCCAGCAGCCTAGCGGGAGGTGCCGGGGAGCTGTTTTTT.

In this sample, this clonotype turned up a few times. The chain has TRBV11-2 and TRBJ2-2; no reliable D call. The CDR3 length is 17 residues. In germline, CDR1 is SGHAT, CDR2 FQNNGV. Trimming removed 1 base at V and 6 bases at J, with 18 bases between. The CDR3 protein is CASSLAPPNYLPGELFF. CDR3 in DNA: TGTGCCAGCAGCTTAGCCCCTCCAAATTACCTTCCCGGGGAGCTGTTTTTT.

The chain combines TRBV27 with TRBJ1-2; 9 bases align to TRBD1. There are 13 residues in the CDR3. J lost 6 bases, V lost 6 bases, and 5 bases had no gene match. Germline V gives CDR1 MNHEY, CDR2 SMNVEV (reference sequence). CDR3 region: CASRLQGADGYTF. As DNA, the CDR3 is TGTGCCAGCAGACTACAGGGGGCTGATGGCTACACCTTC.

This clonotype was observed a few times. The chain employs TRBV27 and TRBJ2-1; 11 bases are shared with TRBD2. V shed 7 bases and J 0 bases; nucleotides not matched to a gene: 8. Germline values: CDR1 MNHEY, CDR2 SMNVEV (reference sequence). The length of the CDR3 is 17 residues. The CDR3 spells CASNPQTSGNSYNEQFF. The DNA for the CDR3 is TGTGCCAGCAACCCCCAGACTAGCGGGAACTCCTACAATGAGCAGTTCTTC.

CDR3 amino acids: CASRSMVGRYQMIDGYTF. Here the CDR3 DNA reads TGTGCCAGTAGATCGATGGTGGGCAGGTACCAAATGATTGATGGCTACACCTTC. The chain has TRBV19 and TRBJ1-2, with D unclear. This CDR3 is 18 amino acids long. V was clipped by 6 bases and J by 6 bases, with 29 bases between them. Germline loops: CDR1 LNHDA, CDR2 SQIVND (reference sequence).

This clonotype was observed a handful of times. This chain links TRBV6-1 with TRBJ1-1, with D unclear. Trimming removed 1 base at V and 3 bases at J, with 9 bases between. CDR1 and CDR2 (germline): MNHNS, SASEGT. The CDR3 runs 14 residues. The CDR3 spells CASSEGASYTEAFF. In DNA, the CDR3 is TGTGCCAGCAGTGAAGGGGCCAGCTACACTGAAGCTTTCTTT.

This clonotype appeared a few times. The chain combines TRBV4-3 with TRBJ2-1; no clear D gene. The germline V gene has CDR1 LGHNA and CDR2 YSLEER. The CDR3 extends over 13 amino acids. Trimming took off 0 bases at V and 8 bases at J, with 8 bases between the two ends. The CDR3 protein is CASSQDPNYEQFF. The CDR3 region has the DNA TGCGCCAGCAGCCAAGATCCGAATTATGAGCAGTTCTTC.

The chain joins TRBV10-3 to TRBJ2-7; the D call may be TRBD1 or TRBD2 (5 bases each). Germline CDR1 reads ENHRY; CDR2 reads SYGVKD. The CDR3 spans 13 residues. V was clipped by 4 bases and J by 7 bases, with 14 bases between them. CDR3 nucleotides: TGTGCCATCAGTGGGGACCGCCTCGGGGAGCAGTACGTC. It is translated as CAISGDRLGEQYV.

This sequence joins TRBV7-9 and TRBJ2-7; possible D gene TRBD1, 6 bases. Germline lookup yields CDR1 SEHNR and CDR2 FQNEAQ (reference sequence). The length of the CDR3 is 15 residues. V lost 1 base to trimming and J lost 1 base, with 11 bases between them. DNA of the CDR3: TGTGCCAGCAGCTTAGTTGCAGGGGTATCCTACGAGCAGTACGTC. It codes for CASSLVAGVSYEQYV.

This clonotype was observed a handful of times. This sequence joins TRBV29-1 and TRBJ2-1; D gene ambiguous. The CDR3 has 14 amino acids. V lost 2 bases and J 0 bases, leaving 8 bases between the germline ends. Per the germline V gene, CDR1 is SQVTM and CDR2 is ANQGSEA. CDR3 sequence: CSVESLVSYNEQFF. The CDR3 coding sequence is TGCAGCGTTGAAAGCCTAGTCTCCTACAATGAGCAGTTCTTC.

The chain recombines TRBV18 with TRBJ2-7, with D perhaps TRBD1 (5 bases). Looked up from germline, CDR1 is KGHSH and CDR2 is LQKENI. CDR3 length equals 12 residues. Trimming cost V 5 bases and J 0 bases, with 5 bases left between them. CDR3 in amino acids: CASSDSSYEQYF. The CDR3 bases are TGTGCCAGCTCAGACAGCTCCTACGAGCAGTACTTC.

The genes are TRBV12-3 or TRBV12-4 and TRBJ2-1, with D maybe TRBD2 (6 bases). Trimming cost V 6 bases and J 5 bases, with 17 bases left between them. The CDR3 totals 15 residues. The CDR3 DNA follows: TGTGCCAGCAGCGGGTCGGGTTGGGGGGACAATGAGCAGTTCTTC. Residues: CASSGSGWGDNEQFF.

Turning to this clonotype: A read error may explain this, as a much larger clone is one base away. V gene TRBV7-2 combines with J gene TRBJ2-5; D unclear. Germline CDR1 is SGHTA and CDR2 is FQGNSA. This CDR3 spans 15 amino acids. Trimming took 3 bases from V and 4 from J, leaving 15 bases between them. The CDR3: CASSFTVNVGETQYF. Written as DNA, the CDR3 is TGTGCCAGCAGCTTCACGGTCAACGTGGGAGAGACCCAGTACTTC.

V and J are TRBV7-9 and TRBJ2-1; 9 bases agree with TRBD2. Trimming took 0 bases from V and 7 from J; bases not matched to a gene: 10. Germline CDR1 is SEHNR and CDR2 is FQNEAQ (reference sequence). The CDR3 extends over 17 amino acids. CDR3 loop: CASSLALREGRGNEQFF. The CDR3 nucleotides are TGTGCCAGCAGCTTAGCGTTGCGGGAGGGCCGGGGTAATGAGCAGTTCTTC.

Concerning this clonotype: As the CDR3 is not closed by the conserved phenylalanine or tryptophan, this likely results from a read error. The chain employs TRBV7-6 and TRBJ1-2; 8 bases are shared with TRBD1. The ends lost 5 bases at V and 6 bases at J; junction bases unmatched: 5. Per the germline V gene, CDR1 is SGHVS and CDR2 is FNYEAQ. The CDR3 contains 13 residues. The CDR3 is CASSTGGYNGYTS. In nucleotides, the CDR3 is TGTGCCAGCAGCACAGGGGGGTACAATGGCTACACCTCC.

This rearrangement joins TRBV7-9 to TRBJ1-2, with unresolved D. Looked up from germline, CDR1 is SEHNR and CDR2 is FQNEAQ (reference sequence). The CDR3 length is 12 residues. The V end lost 2 bases, the J end lost 4 bases, and 5 bases lay between the germline ends. CDR3 amino acids: CASSLIFYGYTF. The CDR3 bases are TGTGCCAGCAGCTTAATTTTCTATGGCTACACCTTC.

This chain links TRBV7-2 with TRBJ1-3, with D possibly matching TRBD1 (6 bases). The CDR3 loop spans 15 amino acids. Germline V gives CDR1 SGHTA, CDR2 FQGNSA. Trimming cost V 1 base and J 2 bases, with 9 bases left between them. This CDR3 reads CASSLGTGTGNTIYF. The CDR3 DNA reads TGTGCCAGCAGCTTAGGAACAGGGACTGGAAACACCATATATTTT.

The chain combines TRBV4-1 with TRBJ1-1, with a possible D match to TRBD1 (6 bases). The CDR3 runs 13 residues. The germline CDR1 and CDR2 sequences are MGHRA and YSYEKL. The germline V and J ends were trimmed by 5 bases and 4 bases, with 11 bases remaining between them. In DNA form, the CDR3 reads TGCGCCAGCAGCTTTCGGACAGCCACTGAAGCTTTCTTT. Amino acids: CASSFRTATEAFF.

This clonotype showed up many times. The chain couples TRBV7-2 to TRBJ2-1; D call uncertain. Germline lookup yields CDR1 SGHTA and CDR2 FQGNSA. This CDR3 contains 16 residues. V was cut by 0 bases and J by 0 bases, with 9 bases left in between. CDR3 amino acids: CASSLAGLNSYNEQFF. CDR3 nucleotide sequence: TGTGCCAGCAGCTTAGCTGGCCTGAACTCCTACAATGAGCAGTTCTTC.

V gene TRBV29-1 combines with J gene TRBJ2-3, with D unresolved. This CDR3 region has 12 residues. From germline, CDR1 is SQVTM and CDR2 ANQGSEA. V lost 2 bases to trimming and J lost 2 bases, with 5 bases between them. The CDR3 spells CSVERDTDTQYF. The CDR3 nucleotides are TGCAGCGTTGAAAGGGACACAGATACGCAGTATTTT.

This chain links TRBV7-2 with TRBJ2-5; tentatively, D is TRBD2 (5 bases). Germline assignment: CDR1 SGHTA and CDR2 FQGNSA. Trimming took 6 bases from V and 11 from J, leaving 22 bases between them. The length of the CDR3 is 14 residues. The CDR3 loop is CASSSPLWTWTQYF. The CDR3 coding sequence is TGTGCCAGCAGTTCCCCTCTCTGGACGTGGACTCAGTACTTC.

This clonotype has more than one count but fewer than ten. The CDR3 here is CSAQRPYNEQFF. DNA for the CDR3: TGCAGTGCCCAGCGGCCCTACAATGAGCAGTTCTTC. V is TRBV20-1 and J is TRBJ2-1; maybe TRBD2 (5 bases). Per germline, CDR1 DFQATT and CDR2 SNEGSKA (reference sequence). The CDR3 sequence is 12 residues long. Trimming removed 6 bases at V and 2 bases at J, with 8 bases between.

This clonotype has just a few counts. The chain is built from TRBV7-9 and TRBJ2-5; unclear D gene. The germline V gene encodes CDR1 SEHNR and CDR2 FQNEAQ (reference sequence). V was shortened by 3 bases and J by 2 bases, with 13 bases between the two germline ends. The CDR3 is made up of 15 amino acids. The CDR3 DNA follows: TGTGCCAGCAGCTTCGCGACTCCGAAACAAGAGACCCAGTACTTC. Amino acid sequence: CASSFATPKQETQYF.

This clonotype was detected a few times. The chain combines TRBV11-3 with TRBJ1-1; possible D gene TRBD1, 5 bases. V was cut by 0 bases and J by 1 base, with 15 bases left in between. The CDR3 extends over 17 amino acids. CDR1 SGHNT and CDR2 YENEEA come from the germline V gene. CDR3 sequence (DNA): TGTGCCAGCAGCTTAGAAGAAATGGGACGGGAGAACACTGAAGCTTTCTTT. Translation gives CASSLEEMGRENTEAFF.

The CDR3 coding sequence is TGCGCCAGCAGTCTTGCCAGGGGGCATGAGCAGTACGTC. Protein sequence: CASSLARGHEQYV. J is TRBJ2-7 and V is TRBV23-1; 8 bases line up with TRBD1. TRBV23-1 is an open reading frame, and its role is uncertain. V lost 4 bases to trimming and J lost 7 bases; unmatched junction nucleotides: 6. This CDR3 has 13 residues.

This clonotype was found a few times. V usage is TRBV20-1 and J usage is TRBJ2-2, with 9 bases identical to TRBD2. Germline loops: CDR1 DFQATT, CDR2 SNEGSKA (reference sequence). The CDR3 length is 14 residues. Germline trimming cut 5 bases from V and 3 bases from J; bases unmatched to any gene: 4. This CDR3 is CSAATSGDTGELFF. The CDR3 DNA reads as TGCAGTGCTGCGACTAGCGGAGACACCGGGGAGCTGTTTTTT.

This clonotype was counted a few times. The chain recombines TRBV5-4 with TRBJ2-5; TRBD2 matches 13 bases. From germline, CDR1 is SGHNT and CDR2 YYREEE (reference sequence). The CDR3 is made up of 16 amino acids. With 0 bases clipped from V and 3 bases from J, the junction kept 2 bases outside the gene matches. The CDR3 bases are TGTGCCAGCAGCTTGGGACTAGCGGGGGGAGAAGAGACCCAGTACTTC. Its translation is CASSLGLAGGEETQYF.

The chain carries TRBV6-2 or TRBV6-3 and TRBJ2-3; 8 nucleotides agree with TRBD1. Trimming removed 6 bases from V and 5 bases from J; junction bases left unmatched: 7. This CDR3 spans 14 amino acids. In germline, CDR1 is MNHEY, CDR2 SVGEGT. CDR3 protein: CASSDGQGRDTQYF. As DNA, the CDR3 is TGTGCCAGCAGCGATGGACAGGGTCGAGATACGCAGTATTTT.

In this sample, this clonotype turned up a few times. V is TRBV11-2 and J is TRBJ1-1, with a possible D match to TRBD1 (6 bases). The germline V and J ends were trimmed by 2 bases and 5 bases, with 12 bases remaining between them. The germline V gene encodes CDR1 SGHAT and CDR2 FQNNGV. The CDR3 is made up of 14 amino acids. CDR3 amino acids: CASSLLGGETEAFF. DNA of the CDR3: TGTGCCAGCAGCTTATTAGGGGGTGAGACTGAAGCTTTCTTT.

This rearrangement joins TRBV27 to TRBJ2-5; TRBD1 is a possible D gene (5 bases). Germline V gene lookup returns CDR1 MNHEY and CDR2 SMNVEV (reference sequence). The CDR3 length is 15 residues. The V end lost 5 bases, the J end lost 2 bases, and 15 bases lay between the germline ends. The CDR3 sequence: CASSPQLTAQETQYF. The CDR3 DNA reads TGTGCCAGCAGTCCCCAATTGACAGCACAAGAGACCCAGTACTTC.

The chain carries TRBV6-5 and TRBJ1-1; D gene uncertain. V gave up 0 bases and J gave up 0 bases, with 8 bases separating them. Germline CDR1 and CDR2: MNHEY and SVGAGI. The CDR3 has 15 amino acids. CDR3 bases: TGTGCCAGCAGTTACTCTAGCCTGGTGAACACTGAAGCTTTCTTT. Protein: CASSYSSLVNTEAFF.

The table lists this clonotype with many counts. The chain employs TRBV7-9 and TRBJ2-3; TRBD2 agrees at 12 bases. The V and J ends lost 3 bases and 3 bases, in that order; junction bases with no gene match: 4. CDR1 SEHNR and CDR2 FQNEAQ come from the germline V gene (reference sequence). This CDR3 has 16 amino acids. The CDR3 DNA reads TGTGCCAGCAGCTTGCCGACTAGCGGGAGTACAGATACGCAGTATTTT. This encodes CASSLPTSGSTDTQYF.